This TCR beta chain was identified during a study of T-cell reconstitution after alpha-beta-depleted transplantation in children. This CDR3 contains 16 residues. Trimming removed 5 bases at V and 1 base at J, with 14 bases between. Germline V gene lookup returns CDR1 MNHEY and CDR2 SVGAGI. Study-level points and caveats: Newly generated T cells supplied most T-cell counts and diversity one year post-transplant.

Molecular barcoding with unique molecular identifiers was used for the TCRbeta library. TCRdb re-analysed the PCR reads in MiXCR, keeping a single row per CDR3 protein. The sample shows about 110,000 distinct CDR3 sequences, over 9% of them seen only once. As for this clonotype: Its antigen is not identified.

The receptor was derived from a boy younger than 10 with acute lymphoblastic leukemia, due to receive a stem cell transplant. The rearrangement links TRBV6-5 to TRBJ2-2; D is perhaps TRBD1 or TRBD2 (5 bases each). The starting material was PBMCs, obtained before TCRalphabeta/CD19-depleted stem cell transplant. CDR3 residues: CASSSRGQVNTGELFF. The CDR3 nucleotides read TGTGCCAGCAGTAGCCGGGGCCAGGTGAACACCGGGGAGCTGTTTTTT.